This T cell receptor beta chain was profiled in a study of T cell repertoires in cytomegalovirus infection. MiXCR, applied by TCRdb to the reads, yields one record per CDR3 protein. The sample carries over 300,000 distinct CDR3 sequences, 15% to 20% recorded once. Study results and caveats: The response measured ex vivo was dominated by TCR beta clonotypes (HLA-C-restricted and CMV-specific).

This clonotype was observed a handful of times. Its target is not known. Germline V CDR1 and CDR2: SGHDT, YYEEEE. Trimming removed 4 bases at V and 4 bases at J, with 11 bases between. The CDR3 consists of 13 residues. The rearrangement uses TRBV5-6 and TRBJ1-2; D unresolved. The specimen sequenced was PBMCs. This clonotype was sampled from a human donor in good health (CMV status not recorded). Some clones in this sample may be carry-over from other donors' samples. The CDR3 bases are TGTGCCAGCAGCGGTCAGGATCCCTATGGCTACACCTTC. Amino acid sequence: CASSGQDPYGYTF.